These T cell receptor beta chains were read from a single sample in a study of T cells in Graves' hyperthyroidism and ophthalmopathy. Via MiXCR, TCRdb re-called the multiplex PCR reads, giving one row per CDR3 protein. The data show roughly 380,000 distinct CDR3 sequences, approximately 12% seen once. The specimen was blood. The receptors were gathered from a man aged 30 to 39 with Graves' hyperthyroidism that later progressed to Graves' ophthalmopathy. Both conserved end residues are trimmed from each CDR3. Each record gives: CDR3 length, J gene, V gene, clone size, CDR3 protein. Clone size is given for some rows only: seen once, a few or many times, or a class if the clone is expanded.

>10|TRBJ1-1|TRBV5-6|many
ASGTGGPEAF
>14|TRBJ2-1|TRBV19|few
ASSIDTPSSYNEQF
>13|TRBJ1-4|TRBV5-1|NA
ASSCRLELNEKLF
>13|TRBJ2-1|TRBV3-1|NA
ASSQDGHPKDEQF
>11|TRBJ1-2|TRBV18|many
ATRTGSNYGYT
>13|TRBJ2-7|TRBV28|NA
ASSLSGQGGYEQY
>11|TRBJ1-6|TRBV5-1|few
ASSLVEESPLH
>14|TRBJ2-3|TRBV2|many
ASSGDRGRVPDTQY
>13|TRBJ1-6|TRBV27|NA
ASSSTGTGNSPLH
>13|TRBJ2-2|TRBV30|few
AWSSTGAGTGELF
>16|TRBJ1-5|TRBV25-1|NA
ASSEASRIQGLPEPQH
>15|TRBJ1-1|TRBV20-1|few
SARGRDRVFMNTEAF
>12|TRBJ2-1|TRBV30|NA
AWSVRGPYNEQF
>13|TRBJ2-7|TRBV27|many
ASSALERSTYEQY
>12|TRBJ1-1|TRBV25-1|few
ASLDGQAATEAF
>9|TRBJ1-6|TRBV29-1|NA
SVIGGGNLH
>13|TRBJ2-7|TRBV11-2|few
ASSLGTGLTYEQY
>11|TRBJ2-7|TRBV7-2|many
ASSPRDISEQY
>13|TRBJ2-1|TRBV10-3|few
AIMSSGGTTNEQF
>10|TRBJ1-2|TRBV11-2|many
ASSAQGFGYT
>14|TRBJ2-5|TRBV20-1|once
SARDRIAGLQETQY
>13|TRBJ1-2|TRBV5-1|few
ASSLNWAGEYGYT
>12|TRBJ1-2|TRBV5-1|few
ASSPAGVDYGYT
>13|TRBJ2-1|TRBV20-1|many
SARVTGEDYNEQF
>12|TRBJ2-7|TRBV7-9|many
ASSPRQGANEQY
>13|TRBJ2-7|TRBV6-1|many
ASSPGASGTYEQY
>15|TRBJ1-1|TRBV19|NA
ASSIDPWGTMNTEAF
>14|TRBJ2-5|TRBV4-1|NA
ASSQVLNKKQETQY
>13|TRBJ2-5|TRBV9|few
ASSIGLARQETQY
>14|TRBJ1-1|TRBV6-1|many
ASSGRGKGMNTEAF
>14|TRBJ1-2|TRBV30|NA
AWRGIGQGFYYGYT
>12|TRBJ2-5|TRBV11-2|few
ASSLSAAEETQY
>13|TRBJ2-1|TRBV10-3|many
AISRTGGEADEQF
>10|TRBJ1-2|TRBV12-3/TRBV12-4|many
ASSGGFYGYT
>12|TRBJ2-1|TRBV9|many
ASSAQGSYNEQF
>14|TRBJ1-2|TRBV5-1|NA
ASSLAPGSPNYGYT
>13|TRBJ2-6|TRBV15|few
ATSPAGTGANVLT
>14|TRBJ2-5|TRBV7-2|many
ASSFSTGTRGETQY
>13|TRBJ2-7|TRBV30|NA
AWSGAGGAPYEQY
>12|TRBJ1-3|TRBV12-3/TRBV12-4|many
ASSPMGPGNTIY
>12|TRBJ2-1|TRBV7-9|many
ASSSLGTSYEQF
>14|TRBJ1-1|TRBV5-1|many
ASSLAYRGGNTEAF
>14|TRBJ2-1|TRBV11-3|many
ASSPGTGGDYNEQF
>14|TRBJ1-4|TRBV5-1|few
ASSPDVLTGNEKLF
>14|TRBJ2-3|TRBV7-9|NA
ASSIRSGGALNTQY
>14|TRBJ2-5|TRBV6-1|few
ASSEWLEGYLETQY
>13|TRBJ2-1|TRBV30|many
AWSDGRGGYNEQF
>13|TRBJ2-3|TRBV14|many
ASSHPGTVGDTQY
>14|TRBJ2-2|TRBV11-2|many
ASSSYRRGWTGELF
>15|TRBJ1-5|TRBV19|few
ASRIGQGYGWNQPQH
>13|TRBJ1-1|TRBV12-3/TRBV12-4|many
ASSLSSALGTEAF
>15|TRBJ2-1|TRBV27|NA
ASSLLLADYSYNEQF
>9|TRBJ1-1|TRBV18|many
ASSSLSLAF
>11|TRBJ1-6|TRBV20-1|NA
SARPTANSPLH
>9|TRBJ2-7|TRBV20-1|many
SARQVYEQY
>12|TRBJ2-7|TRBV28|many
ASGDTGGSYEQY
>11|TRBJ1-2|TRBV28|many
ASSFEQNYGYT
>9|TRBJ1-4|TRBV3-1|many
ASSQHGKLF
>13|TRBJ1-5|TRBV5-5|NA
ASSLAGQGFQPQH
>13|TRBJ2-1|TRBV9|few
ASSVGGGGGNEQF